Following are 7 T cell receptor beta chains from one sample sequenced in a study of metastatic and nonmetastatic thyroid tumors. TCRdb re-analyzed the PCR reads using MiXCR. Of under 25,000 clones in the sample, about 12% were seen once. No patient had received any treatment before thyroid surgery. The material sequenced was blood. The receptor source for this set is a female donor with papillary thyroid cancer or a benign thyroid nodule (not recorded which). Some clones in this sample may be carry-over from other donors' samples.

The rearrangement joins TRBV28 to TRBJ1-6; D perhaps matches TRBD1 (5 bases). This CDR3 is 14 amino acids long. The germline V gene encodes CDR1 MDHEN and CDR2 SYDVKM. Trimming left V 3 bases short and J 10 bases short, with 13 bases between. Here the CDR3 reads CASSFGQGSSPLHF. The CDR3 DNA reads as TGTGCCAGCAGTTTTGGGCAGGGTTCATCACCCCTCCACTTT.

This clone was seen ten or more times. This chain connects TRBV19 to TRBJ2-1; the D is unclear. V was clipped by 8 bases and J by 6 bases, with 11 bases between them. This CDR3 is 12 amino acids long. CDR1 LNHDA and CDR2 SQIVND come from the germline V gene (reference sequence). The DNA for the CDR3 is TGTGCCAGTGCCGCCCACCTCAATGAGCAGTTCTTC. Its translation is CASAAHLNEQFF.

The table lists this clone with many counts. The chain uses TRBV19 and TRBJ2-2; 8 nucleotides match TRBD1. The CDR3 sequence is 15 residues long. CDR1 LNHDA and CDR2 SQIVND come from the germline V gene (reference sequence). After removal of 3 bases from V and 1 base from J, the junction contained 1 base not matched to a gene. CDR3 sequence: CASSMDRVNTGELFF. The DNA for the CDR3 is TGTGCCAGTAGTATGGACAGGGTGAACACCGGGGAGCTGTTTTTT.

This clone was picked up many times. The chain couples TRBV15 to TRBJ2-2; D is unresolved. V lost 1 base, J lost 2 bases, and 5 bases lay in between. CDR1 LNHNV and CDR2 YYDKDF come from the germline V gene (reference sequence). This CDR3 is built from 14 residues. DNA for the CDR3: TGTGCCACCAGCAGAGGGCCTAACACCGGGGAGCTGTTTTTT. This translates into CATSRGPNTGELFF.

The CDR3: CASKLTSMQETQYF. The CDR3 DNA reads TGTGCCAGCAAACTGACAAGCATGCAAGAGACCCAGTACTTC. This chain connects TRBV7-9 to TRBJ2-1; unclear D gene. The DNA end favors TRBJ2-5, so the J call may be wrong. Germline V gene sequence: CDR1 SEHNR, CDR2 FQNEAQ (reference sequence). CDR3 length equals 14 residues.

Many counts were recorded for this clone. This chain links TRBV9 with TRBJ1-2; 7 positions agree with TRBD1. Germline lookup yields CDR1 SGDLS and CDR2 YYNGEE. There are 13 residues in the CDR3. V dropped 3 bases and J dropped 7; count of bases not matched to a gene: 6. CDR3 sequence: CASSAPDRSGYTF. CDR3 in DNA: TGTGCCAGCAGCGCTCCGGACAGGAGTGGCTACACCTTC.

This clone was seen a few times. CDR3 in DNA: TGTGCCAGCAGTTTTAGTCAGGCCGTCGCGGACTACGAGCAGTACTTC. This sequence encodes CASSFSQAVADYEQYF. The V call is TRBV27, the J call TRBJ2-7; D is unresolved. V was trimmed by 3 bases and J by 3 bases, leaving 18 bases between them. The CDR3 is made up of 16 amino acids. Germline CDR1 and CDR2: MNHEY and SMNVEV (reference sequence).